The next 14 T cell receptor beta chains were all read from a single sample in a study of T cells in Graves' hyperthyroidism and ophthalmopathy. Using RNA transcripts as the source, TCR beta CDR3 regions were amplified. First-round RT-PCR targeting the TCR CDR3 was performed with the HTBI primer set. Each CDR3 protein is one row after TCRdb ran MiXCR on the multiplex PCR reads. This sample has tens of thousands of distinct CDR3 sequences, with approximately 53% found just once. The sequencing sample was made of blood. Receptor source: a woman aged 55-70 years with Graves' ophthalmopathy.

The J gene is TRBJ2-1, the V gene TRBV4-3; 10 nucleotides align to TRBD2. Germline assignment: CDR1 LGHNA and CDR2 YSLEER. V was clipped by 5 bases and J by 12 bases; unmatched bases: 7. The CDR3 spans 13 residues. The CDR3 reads CASSGQTSGSQFF. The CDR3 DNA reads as TGCGCCAGCAGCGGGCAGACTAGCGGGTCGCAGTTCTTC.

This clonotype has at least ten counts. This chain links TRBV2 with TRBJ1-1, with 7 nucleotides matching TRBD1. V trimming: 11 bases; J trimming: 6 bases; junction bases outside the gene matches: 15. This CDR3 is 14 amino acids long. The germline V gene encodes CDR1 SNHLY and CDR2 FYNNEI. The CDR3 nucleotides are TGTGCCGGAAGGGACAGCCCAAATGTCCCTGAAGCTTTCTTT. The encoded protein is CAGRDSPNVPEAFF.

CDR3 protein: CAISVDRVSEEQYF. As DNA, the CDR3 is TGTGCCATCAGTGTGGACAGGGTTTCGGAAGAGCAGTACTTC. The chain couples TRBV10-3 to TRBJ2-7; TRBD1 matches 8 bases. The CDR3 runs to 14 residues. V trimming: 4 bases; J trimming: 7 bases; junction bases outside the gene matches: 9. CDR1 is ENHRY, CDR2 SYGVKD, per germline.

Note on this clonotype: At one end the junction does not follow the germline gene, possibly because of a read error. The CDR3: CASGGSGLGETQCF. In nucleotides, the CDR3 is TGTGCCAGCGGCGGTAGCGGGCTAGGGGAGACCCAGTGCTTC. The chain uses TRBV5-6 and TRBJ2-5; 7 bases agree with TRBD2. From germline, CDR1 is SGHDT and CDR2 YYEEEE. This CDR3 is built from 14 residues.

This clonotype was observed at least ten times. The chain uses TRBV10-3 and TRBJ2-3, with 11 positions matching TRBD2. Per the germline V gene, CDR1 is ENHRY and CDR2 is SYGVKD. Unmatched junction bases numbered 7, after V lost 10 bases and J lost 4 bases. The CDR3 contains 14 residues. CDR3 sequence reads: CATSLAGEPDTQYF. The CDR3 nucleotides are TGTGCCACCTCACTAGCGGGAGAACCAGATACGCAGTATTTT.

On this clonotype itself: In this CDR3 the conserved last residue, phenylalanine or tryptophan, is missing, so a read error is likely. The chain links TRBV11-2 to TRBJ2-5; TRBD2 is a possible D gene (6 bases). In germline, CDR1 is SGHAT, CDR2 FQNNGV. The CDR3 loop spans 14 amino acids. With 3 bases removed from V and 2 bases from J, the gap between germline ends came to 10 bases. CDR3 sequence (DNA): TGTGCCAGCAGCTTTTTTAGCGGTCAAGAGACCCAGTACTAC. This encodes CASSFFSGQETQYY.

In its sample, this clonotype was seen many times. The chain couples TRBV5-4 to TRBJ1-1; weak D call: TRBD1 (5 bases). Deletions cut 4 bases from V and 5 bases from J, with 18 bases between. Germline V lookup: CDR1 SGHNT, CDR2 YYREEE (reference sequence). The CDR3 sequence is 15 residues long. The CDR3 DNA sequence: TGTGCCAGCAGCCCACAAGGACACCCGGAAACTGAAGCTTTCTTT. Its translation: CASSPQGHPETEAFF.

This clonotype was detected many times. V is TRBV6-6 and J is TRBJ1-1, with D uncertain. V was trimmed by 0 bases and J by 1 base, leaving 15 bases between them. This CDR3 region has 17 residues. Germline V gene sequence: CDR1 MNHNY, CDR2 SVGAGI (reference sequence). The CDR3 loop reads CASSYSRRRAANTEAFF. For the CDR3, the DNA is TGTGCCAGCAGTTACTCGAGGAGGAGGGCGGCGAACACTGAAGCTTTCTTT.

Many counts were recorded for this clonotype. Written as DNA, the CDR3 is TGTGCCAGTAGTAAGACAGGGTGGACTGAAGCTTTCTTT. It is translated as CASSKTGWTEAFF. The chain links TRBV19 to TRBJ1-1, with 7 bases identical to TRBD1. The CDR3 covers 13 residues. Trimming at V came to 4 bases and at J to 5 bases, leaving 4 bases not matched to a gene. The germline CDR1 and CDR2 sequences are LNHDA and SQIVND (reference sequence).

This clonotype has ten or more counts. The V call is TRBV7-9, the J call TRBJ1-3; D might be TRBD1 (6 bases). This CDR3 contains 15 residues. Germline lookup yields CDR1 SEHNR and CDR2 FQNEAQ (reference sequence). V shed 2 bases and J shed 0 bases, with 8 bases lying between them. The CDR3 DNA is TGTGCCAGCAGCTTACTAGGGGGCTCTGGAAACACCATATATTTT. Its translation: CASSLLGGSGNTIYF.

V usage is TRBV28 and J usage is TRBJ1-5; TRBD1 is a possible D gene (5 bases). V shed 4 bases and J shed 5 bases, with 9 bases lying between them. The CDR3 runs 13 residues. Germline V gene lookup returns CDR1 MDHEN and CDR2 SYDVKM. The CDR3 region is CASSWGGDQPQHF. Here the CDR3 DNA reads TGTGCCAGCAGTTGGGGGGGGGATCAGCCCCAGCATTTT.

The CDR3 DNA is TGCAGTGCTAGAGCCCTAGCCTACTCCTACGAGCAGTACTTC. As protein: CSARALAYSYEQYF. The chain joins TRBV20-1 to TRBJ2-7; TRBD2 is a possible D gene (5 bases). V shed 1 base and J shed 0 bases, with 10 bases lying between them. The CDR3 covers 14 residues. The germline V gene encodes CDR1 DFQATT and CDR2 SNEGSKA (reference sequence).

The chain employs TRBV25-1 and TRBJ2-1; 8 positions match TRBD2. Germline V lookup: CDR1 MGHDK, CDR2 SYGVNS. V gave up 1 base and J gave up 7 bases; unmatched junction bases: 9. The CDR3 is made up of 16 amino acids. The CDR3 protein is CASSELRRLAGNEQFF. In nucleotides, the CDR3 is TGTGCCAGCAGTGAATTAAGGAGATTAGCGGGAAATGAGCAGTTCTTC.

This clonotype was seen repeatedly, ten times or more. The CDR3 bases are TGCAGTGCCCCTCTGGACAACCAAGAGACCCAGTACTTC. This translates into CSAPLDNQETQYF. V is TRBV20-1 and J is TRBJ2-5, with D possibly being TRBD1 (5 bases). CDR1 and CDR2 from the germline V gene are DFQATT and SNEGSKA (reference sequence). The CDR3 length is 13 residues. The V end lost 6 bases, the J end lost 0 bases, and 11 bases lay between the germline ends.